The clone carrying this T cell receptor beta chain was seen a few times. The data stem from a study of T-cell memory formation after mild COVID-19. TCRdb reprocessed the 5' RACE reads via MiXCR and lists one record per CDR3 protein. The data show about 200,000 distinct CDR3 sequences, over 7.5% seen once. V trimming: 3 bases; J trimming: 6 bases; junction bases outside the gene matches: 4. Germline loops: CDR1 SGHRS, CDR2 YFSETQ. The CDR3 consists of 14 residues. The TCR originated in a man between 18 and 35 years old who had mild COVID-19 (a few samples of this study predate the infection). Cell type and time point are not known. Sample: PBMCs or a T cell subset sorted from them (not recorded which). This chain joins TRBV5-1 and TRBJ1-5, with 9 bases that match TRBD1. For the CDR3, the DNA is TGCGCCAGCAGCTCGGACAGGGGTGGTCAGCCCCAGCATTTT. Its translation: CASSSDRGGQPQHF.